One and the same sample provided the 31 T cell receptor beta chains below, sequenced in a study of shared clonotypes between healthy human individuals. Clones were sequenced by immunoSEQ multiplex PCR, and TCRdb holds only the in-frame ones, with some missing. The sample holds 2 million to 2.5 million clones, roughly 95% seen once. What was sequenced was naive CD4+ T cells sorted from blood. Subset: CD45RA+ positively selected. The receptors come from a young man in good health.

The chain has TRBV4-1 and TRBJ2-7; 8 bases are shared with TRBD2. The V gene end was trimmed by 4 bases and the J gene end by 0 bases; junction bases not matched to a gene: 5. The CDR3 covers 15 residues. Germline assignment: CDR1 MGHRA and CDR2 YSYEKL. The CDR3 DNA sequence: TGCGCCAGCAGCCGTAGCGGGAAAGACTCCTACGAGCAGTACTTC. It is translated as CASSRSGKDSYEQYF.

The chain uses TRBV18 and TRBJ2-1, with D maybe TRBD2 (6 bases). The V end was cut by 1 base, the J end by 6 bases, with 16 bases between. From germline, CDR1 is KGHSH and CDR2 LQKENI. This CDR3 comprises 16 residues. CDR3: CASSPRRDREGNEQFF. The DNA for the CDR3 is TGTGCCAGCTCACCACGGCGGGACCGAGAGGGCAATGAGCAGTTCTTC. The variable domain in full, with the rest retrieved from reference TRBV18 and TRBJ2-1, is NAGVMQNPRHLVRRRGQEARLRCSPMKGHSHVYWYRQLPEEGLKFMVYLQKENIIDESGMPKERFSAEFPKEGPSILRIQQVVRGDSAAYFCASSPRRDREGNEQFFGPGTRLTVL.

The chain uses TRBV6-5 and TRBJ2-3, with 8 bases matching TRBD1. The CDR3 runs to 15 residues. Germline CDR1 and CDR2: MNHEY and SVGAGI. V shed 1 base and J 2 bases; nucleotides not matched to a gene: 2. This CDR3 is CASSYWDRPTDTQYF. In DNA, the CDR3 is TGTGCCAGCAGTTACTGGGACAGGCCCACAGATACGCAGTATTTT.

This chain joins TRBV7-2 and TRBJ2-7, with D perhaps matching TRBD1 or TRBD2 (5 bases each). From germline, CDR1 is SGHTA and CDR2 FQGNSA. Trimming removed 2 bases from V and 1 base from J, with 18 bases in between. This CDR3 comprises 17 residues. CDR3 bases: TGTGCCAGCAGCTTATCCCTTACCGGGACGGAGTCCTACGAGCAGTACTTC. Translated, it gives CASSLSLTGTESYEQYF.

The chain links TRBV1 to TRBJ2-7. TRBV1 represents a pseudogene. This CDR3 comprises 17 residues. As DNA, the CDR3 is TGCACCAGCAGCCAAGTTCTCTCAGGGGGGGTCGGTTCCGAGCAGTACTTC. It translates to CTSSQVLSGGVGSEQYF.

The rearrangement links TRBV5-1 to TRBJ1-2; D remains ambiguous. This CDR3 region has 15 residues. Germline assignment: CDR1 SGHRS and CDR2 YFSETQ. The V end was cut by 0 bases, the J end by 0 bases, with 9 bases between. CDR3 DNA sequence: TGCGCCAGCAGCTTGGCCTTTGACACTAACTATGGCTACACCTTC. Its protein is CASSLAFDTNYGYTF.

The CDR3 sequence: CASGKLQETQYF. In DNA, the CDR3 is TGTGCCAGCGGCAAGCTCCAAGAGACCCAGTACTTC. The genes are TRBV7-9 and TRBJ2-5, with unresolved D. The germline V gene encodes CDR1 SEHNR and CDR2 FQNEAQ (reference sequence). V gave up 8 bases and J gave up 1 base, with 8 bases separating them. The CDR3 loop spans 12 amino acids.

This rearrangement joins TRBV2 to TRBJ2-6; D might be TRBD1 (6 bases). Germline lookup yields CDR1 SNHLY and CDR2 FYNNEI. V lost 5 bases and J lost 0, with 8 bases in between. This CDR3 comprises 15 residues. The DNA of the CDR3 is TGTGCCAGCAGTACACAGGGCTCTGGGGCCAACGTCCTGACTTTC. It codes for CASSTQGSGANVLTF.

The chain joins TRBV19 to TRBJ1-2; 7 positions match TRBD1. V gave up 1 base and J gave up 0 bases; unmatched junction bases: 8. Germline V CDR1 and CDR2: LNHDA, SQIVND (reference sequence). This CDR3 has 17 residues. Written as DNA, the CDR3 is TGTGCCAGTAGTATAGGTGCAGGGGGAGCCTCTAACTATGGCTACACCTTC. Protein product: CASSIGAGGASNYGYTF.

CDR3 bases: TGTGCCAGTGGTGCCCTCTATGGCTACACCTTC. Amino acid sequence: CASGALYGYTF. The chain combines TRBV28 with TRBJ1-2; D is undetermined. Germline CDR1 reads MDHEN; CDR2 reads SYDVKM. The CDR3 covers 11 residues. Trimming pared 9 bases from V and 4 bases from J, leaving 9 bases between.

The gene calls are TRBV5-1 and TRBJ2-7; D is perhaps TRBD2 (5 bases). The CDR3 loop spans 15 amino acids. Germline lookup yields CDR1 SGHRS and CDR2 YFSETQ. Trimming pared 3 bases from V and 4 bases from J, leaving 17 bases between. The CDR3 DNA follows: TGCGCCAGCAGCTCTAACCCGGGATCTAGTTACGAGCAGTACTTC. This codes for CASSSNPGSSYEQYF.

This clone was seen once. CDR3 in amino acids: CASATTPVTGELFF. In DNA, the CDR3 is TGCGCCAGCGCAACCACTCCCGTTACCGGGGAGCTGTTTTTT. This chain joins TRBV5-1 and TRBJ2-2, with D hard to call. Germline-derived CDR1 and CDR2 are SGHRS and YFSETQ. The V end lost 7 bases, the J end lost 5 bases, and 15 bases lay between the germline ends. This CDR3 has 14 amino acids.

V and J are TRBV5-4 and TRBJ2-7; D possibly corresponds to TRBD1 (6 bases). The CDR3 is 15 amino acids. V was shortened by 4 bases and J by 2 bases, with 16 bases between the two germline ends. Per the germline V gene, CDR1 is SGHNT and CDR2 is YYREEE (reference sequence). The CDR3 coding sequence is TGTGCCAGCAGCCCCTCCGGGACAACGACCTACGAGCAGTACTTC. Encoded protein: CASSPSGTTTYEQYF.

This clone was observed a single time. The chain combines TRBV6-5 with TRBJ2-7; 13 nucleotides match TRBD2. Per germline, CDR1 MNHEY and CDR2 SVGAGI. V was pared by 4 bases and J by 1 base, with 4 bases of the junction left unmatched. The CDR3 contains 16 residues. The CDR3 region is CASSSGGLAGSYEQYF. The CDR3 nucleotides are TGTGCCAGCAGTTCAGGGGGACTAGCGGGGTCCTACGAGCAGTACTTC.

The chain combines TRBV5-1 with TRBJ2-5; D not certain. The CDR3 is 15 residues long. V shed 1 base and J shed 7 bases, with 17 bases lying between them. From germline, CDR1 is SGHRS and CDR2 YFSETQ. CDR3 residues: CASSLPPADSRTQYF. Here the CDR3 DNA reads TGCGCCAGCAGCTTGCCCCCGGCAGACTCAAGGACCCAGTACTTC.

CDR3 bases: TGTGCCAGCAGTGATGGGGGGCGGCGTGGCTACACCTTC. Its translation: CASSDGGRRGYTF. The V call is TRBV2, the J call TRBJ1-2; D is perhaps TRBD1 (6 bases). In germline, CDR1 is SNHLY, CDR2 FYNNEI. V was clipped by 3 bases and J by 7 bases, with 12 bases between them. The CDR3 runs to 13 residues. Filled out from reference TRBV2 and TRBJ1-2, the complete variable domain reads EPEVTQTPSHQVTQMGQEVILRCVPISNHLYFYWYRQILGQKVEFLVSFYNNEISEKSEIFDDQFSVERPDGSNFTLKIRSTKLEDSAMYFCASSDGGRRGYTFGSGTRLTVV.

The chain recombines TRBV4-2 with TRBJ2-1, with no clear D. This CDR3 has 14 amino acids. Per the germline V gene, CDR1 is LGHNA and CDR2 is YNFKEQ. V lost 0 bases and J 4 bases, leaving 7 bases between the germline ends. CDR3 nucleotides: TGTGCCAGCAGCCAAGAGACACCATACAATGAGCAGTTCTTC. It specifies CASSQETPYNEQFF.

The CDR3 reads CASSRDREINSEAFF. The CDR3 DNA follows: TGTGCCAGCAGCCGGGACAGGGAAATCAATTCTGAAGCTTTCTTT. J is TRBJ1-1 and V is TRBV5-6, with TRBD1 identical over 9 bases. The germline V gene encodes CDR1 SGHDT and CDR2 YYEEEE. The V gene end was trimmed by 4 bases and the J gene end by 6 bases; junction bases not matched to a gene: 10. The CDR3 covers 15 residues.

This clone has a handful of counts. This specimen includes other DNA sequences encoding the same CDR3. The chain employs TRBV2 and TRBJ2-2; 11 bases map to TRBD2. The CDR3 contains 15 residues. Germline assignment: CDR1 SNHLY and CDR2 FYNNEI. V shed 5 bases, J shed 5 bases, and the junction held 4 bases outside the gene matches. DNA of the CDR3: TGTGCCAGCAGTTTAGCGGGAGGGCCTACCGGGGAGCTGTTTTTT. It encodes CASSLAGGPTGELFF.

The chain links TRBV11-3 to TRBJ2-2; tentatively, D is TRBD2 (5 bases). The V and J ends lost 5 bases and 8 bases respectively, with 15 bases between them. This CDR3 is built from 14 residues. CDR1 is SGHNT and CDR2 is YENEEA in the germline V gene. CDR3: CASSAGLGGGELFF. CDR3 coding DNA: TGTGCCAGCAGCGCCGGACTGGGCGGAGGGGAGCTGTTTTTT. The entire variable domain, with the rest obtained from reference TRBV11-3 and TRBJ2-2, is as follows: EAGVVQSPRYKIIEKKQPVAFWCNPISGHNTLYWYLQNLGQGPELLIRYENEEAVDDSQLPKDRFSAERLKGVDSTLKIQPAELGDSAVYLCASSAGLGGGELFFGEGSRLTVL.

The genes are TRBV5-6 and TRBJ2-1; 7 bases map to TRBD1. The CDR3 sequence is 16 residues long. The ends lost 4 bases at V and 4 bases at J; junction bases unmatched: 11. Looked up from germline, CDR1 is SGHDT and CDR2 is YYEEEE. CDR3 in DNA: TGTGCCAGCAGCAGAACGGGACAGTCAATTTACAATGAGCAGTTCTTC. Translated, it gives CASSRTGQSIYNEQFF.

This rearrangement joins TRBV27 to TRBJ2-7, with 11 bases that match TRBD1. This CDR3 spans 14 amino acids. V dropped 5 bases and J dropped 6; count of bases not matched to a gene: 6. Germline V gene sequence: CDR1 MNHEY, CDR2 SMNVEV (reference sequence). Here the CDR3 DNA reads TGTGCCAGCAGTCAGGGACAGGGGGGAGTCGAGCAGTACTTC. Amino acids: CASSQGQGGVEQYF.

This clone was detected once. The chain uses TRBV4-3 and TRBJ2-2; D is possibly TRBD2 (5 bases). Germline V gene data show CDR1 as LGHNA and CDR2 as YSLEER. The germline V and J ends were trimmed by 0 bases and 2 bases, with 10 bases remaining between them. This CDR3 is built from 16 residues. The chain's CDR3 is CASSQEVGGNTGELFF. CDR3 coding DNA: TGCGCCAGCAGCCAAGAGGTCGGAGGAAACACCGGGGAGCTGTTTTTT.

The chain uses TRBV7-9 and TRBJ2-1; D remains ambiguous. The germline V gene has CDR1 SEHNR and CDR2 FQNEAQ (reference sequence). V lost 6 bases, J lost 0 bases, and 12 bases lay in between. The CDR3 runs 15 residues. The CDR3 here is CASSLTRSSYNEQFF. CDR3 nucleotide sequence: TGTGCCAGCAGTCTTACAAGGAGCTCCTACAATGAGCAGTTCTTC.

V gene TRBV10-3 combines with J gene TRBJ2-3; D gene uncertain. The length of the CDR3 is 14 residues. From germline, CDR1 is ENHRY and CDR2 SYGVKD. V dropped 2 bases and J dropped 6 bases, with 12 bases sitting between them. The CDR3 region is CAISEGPLGDTQYF. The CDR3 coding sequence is TGTGCCATCAGTGAGGGTCCCTTAGGTGATACGCAGTATTTT.

The CDR3 DNA sequence: TGTGCCAGTCATTCCGGGACCGCCACCGGGGAGCTGTTTTTT. The encoded protein is CASHSGTATGELFF. The chain is built from TRBV19 and TRBJ2-2; D tentatively reads TRBD1 or TRBD2 (5 bases each). Trimming took 8 bases from V and 4 from J, leaving 14 bases between them. Germline CDR1 is LNHDA and CDR2 is SQIVND (reference sequence). CDR3 size: 14 residues.

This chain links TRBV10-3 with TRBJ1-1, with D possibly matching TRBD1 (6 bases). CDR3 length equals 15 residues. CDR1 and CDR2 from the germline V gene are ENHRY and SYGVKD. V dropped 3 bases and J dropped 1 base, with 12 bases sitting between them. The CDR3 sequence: CAISEWGPGNTEAFF. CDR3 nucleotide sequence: TGTGCCATCAGTGAATGGGGGCCGGGGAACACTGAAGCTTTCTTT.

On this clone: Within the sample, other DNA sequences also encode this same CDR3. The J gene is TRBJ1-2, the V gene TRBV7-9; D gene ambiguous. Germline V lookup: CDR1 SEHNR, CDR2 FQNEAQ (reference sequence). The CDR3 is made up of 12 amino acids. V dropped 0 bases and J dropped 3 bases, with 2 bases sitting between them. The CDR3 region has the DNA TGTGCCAGCAGCTTAGCGGACTATGGCTACACCTTC. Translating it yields CASSLADYGYTF.

The CDR3 region is CASSPRTGMIHYEQYF. DNA for the CDR3: TGTGCCAGCAGCCCTCGGACAGGGATGATACACTACGAGCAGTACTTC. The V call is TRBV11-2, the J call TRBJ2-7; TRBD1 aligns across 8 bases. The V segment lost 5 bases and the J segment 3 bases; nucleotides outside the gene matches: 12. The CDR3 extends over 16 amino acids. Germline V lookup: CDR1 SGHAT, CDR2 FQNNGV. Using reference TRBV11-2 and TRBJ2-7 for the parts outside the CDR3, the full variable domain is EAGVAQSPRYKIIEKRQSVAFWCNPISGHATLYWYQQILGQGPKLLIQFQNNGVVDDSQLPKDRFSAERLKGVDSTLKIQPAKLEDSAVYLCASSPRTGMIHYEQYFGPGTRLTVT.

DNA for the CDR3: TGTGCCAGCAGGCAGGGACAGGGGTCCTATAATTCACCCCTCCACTTT. Translation gives CASRQGQGSYNSPLHF. The rearrangement joins TRBV14 to TRBJ1-6; TRBD1 matches 10 bases. The CDR3 covers 16 residues. Losses at the gene ends were 6 bases for V and 1 base for J; bases not matched to a gene: 3. Germline V gene lookup returns CDR1 SGHDN and CDR2 FVKESK. The entire variable domain, with the rest obtained from reference TRBV14 and TRBJ1-6, is as follows: EAGVTQFPSHSVIEKGQTVTLRCDPISGHDNLYWYRRVMGKEIKFLLHFVKESKQDESGMPNNRFLAERTGGTYSTLKVQPAELEDSGVYFCASRQGQGSYNSPLHFGNGTRLTVT.

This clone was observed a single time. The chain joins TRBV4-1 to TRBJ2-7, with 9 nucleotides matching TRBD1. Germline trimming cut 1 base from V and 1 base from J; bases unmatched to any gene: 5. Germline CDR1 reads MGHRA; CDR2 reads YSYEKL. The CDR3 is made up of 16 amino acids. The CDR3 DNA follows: TGCGCCAGCAGCCAAGGGGTACAGGGGGCTTCCTACGAGCAGTACTTC. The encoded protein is CASSQGVQGASYEQYF.